Below are 32 T cell receptor beta chains sequenced from a single sample in a study of post-analysis software for immune sequencing data. Regarding the study as a whole: Included in a set of roughly five TRBV segments more frequent in patients than controls were TRBV5-6, TRBV5-1 and TRBV20-1.

No antigens are known for them. TCR beta cDNA libraries had unique molecular identifiers. One entry per CDR3 protein results from TCRdb running MiXCR on the PCR reads. The sample has hundreds of thousands of distinct CDR3 sequences, less than 35% seen once. The sample consisted of blood. These TCRs come from a girl between 10 and 17 years old with multiple sclerosis.

The chain is built from TRBV7-2 and TRBJ2-3; D is perhaps TRBD1 (5 bases). This CDR3 region has 14 residues. Per the germline V gene, CDR1 is SGHTA and CDR2 is FQGNSA. Trimming removed 7 bases at V and 6 bases at J, with 17 bases between. In nucleotides, the CDR3 is TGTGCCAGCAAATCGCTGGGGCCGCAGGATACGCAGTATTTT. This gives the protein CASKSLGPQDTQYF.

The chain employs TRBV6-5 and TRBJ2-7, with D possibly TRBD1 on 6 matching bases. V lost 3 bases and J 1 base, leaving 16 bases between the germline ends. The CDR3 extends over 16 amino acids. The germline V gene encodes CDR1 MNHEY and CDR2 SVGAGI. CDR3 sequence reads: CASSYLGQTTSYEQYF. CDR3 coding DNA: TGTGCCAGCAGTTATTTAGGACAGACCACATCCTACGAGCAGTACTTC.

This clonotype came up a few times. The chain links TRBV7-8 to TRBJ2-7, with 15 bases identical to TRBD2. The CDR3 covers 19 residues. J was trimmed by 3 bases and V by 5 bases; bases with no gene match: 14. Germline values: CDR1 SGHVS, CDR2 FQNEAQ. CDR3 in amino acids: CASSPQPGLAGGTLYEQYF. Here the CDR3 DNA reads TGTGCCAGCAGCCCTCAACCGGGACTAGCGGGGGGTACCCTCTACGAGCAGTACTTC.

In its sample, this clonotype was seen a few times. The chain links TRBV20-1 to TRBJ2-3; D ambiguous. Germline loops: CDR1 DFQATT, CDR2 SNEGSKA (reference sequence). The CDR3 has 13 residues. Trimming took off 6 bases at V and 6 bases at J, with 16 bases between the two ends. This CDR3 reads CSAPVPAGDTQYF. CDR3 in DNA: TGCAGTGCCCCAGTTCCCGCTGGGGATACGCAGTATTTT.

The V call is TRBV28, the J call TRBJ1-2; D not resolved. The germline CDR1 and CDR2 sequences are MDHEN and SYDVKM. CDR3 size: 13 residues. Trimming removed 3 bases at V and 7 bases at J, with 12 bases between. The CDR3 reads CASSFGSLAGYTF. DNA of the CDR3: TGTGCCAGCAGTTTTGGCAGCCTGGCTGGCTACACCTTC.

The chain uses TRBV7-2 and TRBJ2-7; TRBD1 is a possible D gene (5 bases). The germline CDR1 and CDR2 sequences are SGHTA and FQGNSA. V was cut by 4 bases and J by 2 bases, with 15 bases left in between. The CDR3 sequence is 15 residues long. CDR3 amino acids: CASSSGLPETYEQYF. CDR3 in DNA: TGTGCCAGCAGCTCAGGGTTGCCGGAGACCTACGAGCAGTACTTC.

This clonotype has just a few counts. The CDR3 reads CASSQEVETQYF. CDR3 bases: TGTGCCAGCAGCCAAGAAGTAGAGACCCAGTACTTC. This chain joins TRBV3-1 and TRBJ2-5; no clear D. The CDR3 contains 12 residues. The germline V gene has CDR1 LGHDT and CDR2 YNNKEL (reference sequence). Trimming took off 0 bases at V and 4 bases at J, with 3 bases between the two ends.

Comments on this clonotype: One end of the junction fails to match germline, which may point to a read error. V usage is TRBV10-3 and J usage is TRBJ2-3, with D perhaps TRBD1 (6 bases). CDR3 size: 15 residues. Germline V gives CDR1 ENHRY, CDR2 SYGVKD. The CDR3 DNA reads as TGTGCCGTCAGTGGAGCCGGGACATCCACAGATACGCAGTATTTT. Translating it yields CAVSGAGTSTDTQYF.

The V call is TRBV27, the J call TRBJ1-5; D gene ambiguous. Germline V CDR1 and CDR2: MNHEY, SMNVEV (reference sequence). The V end was cut by 6 bases, the J end by 7 bases, with 13 bases between. This CDR3 region has 13 residues. CDR3 sequence reads: CASRMSSGQPQHF. CDR3 sequence (DNA): TGTGCCAGCAGAATGAGTTCGGGGCAGCCCCAGCATTTT.

This clonotype was counted only a few times. The V gene is TRBV6-1, the J gene TRBJ2-7; the D gene could be TRBD1 or TRBD2 (6 bases each). This CDR3 is built from 16 residues. Trimming cost V 6 bases and J 3 bases, with 21 bases left between them. CDR1 is MNHNS, CDR2 SASEGT, per germline. DNA of the CDR3: TGTGCCAGCAGCGCAGGGGCGGGACGGGAGATCTACGAGCAGTACTTC. Protein sequence: CASSAGAGREIYEQYF.

The chain employs TRBV2 and TRBJ1-1, with D maybe TRBD1 (5 bases). Germline V gene sequence: CDR1 SNHLY, CDR2 FYNNEI. V lost 10 bases, J lost 0 bases, and 18 bases lay in between. The CDR3 has 15 amino acids. The CDR3 here is CATKPEQVLNTEAFF. The CDR3 DNA reads TGTGCCACCAAGCCAGAACAGGTCCTGAACACTGAAGCTTTCTTT. Looking up the rest from reference TRBV2 and TRBJ1-1 gives the full variable domain: EPEVTQTPSHQVTQMGQEVILRCVPISNHLYFYWYRQILGQKVEFLVSFYNNEISEKSEIFDDQFSVERPDGSNFTLKIRSTKLEDSAMYFCATKPEQVLNTEAFFGQGTRLTVV.

This clonotype was seen a few times. This chain joins TRBV5-1 and TRBJ1-2; the D gene is possibly TRBD1 (6 bases). Trimming cost V 5 bases and J 6 bases, with 20 bases left between them. This CDR3 is 15 amino acids long. Germline lookup yields CDR1 SGHRS and CDR2 YFSETQ. The CDR3 DNA sequence: TGCGCCAGCAGTTTCTACGGGGGCAGGCGCGATGGCTACACCTTC. Translating it yields CASSFYGGRRDGYTF.

This clonotype appeared a few times. The chain joins TRBV3-1 to TRBJ1-2, with a possible D match to TRBD1 (6 bases). The V and J ends lost 4 bases and 6 bases respectively, with 24 bases between them. Germline assignment: CDR1 LGHDT and CDR2 YNNKEL (reference sequence). This CDR3 is 17 amino acids long. The CDR3 DNA follows: TGTGCCAGCAGCCCGCTGACACCGGGGCAGGGGATAGATGGCTACACCTTC. It yields the protein CASSPLTPGQGIDGYTF.

The genes are TRBV7-2 and TRBJ2-1; 7 nucleotides align to TRBD1. The J call may be incorrect, as the DNA end agrees better with TRBJ2-7. Germline CDR1 and CDR2: SGHTA and FQGNSA. The CDR3 sequence is 14 residues long. The CDR3 DNA follows: TGTGCCAGCAGCCCCGCAGGGGGTAGAAATGAGCAGTACTTC. Translated: CASSPAGGRNEQYF.

The CDR3 sequence is CASSLKAREAFNEQFF. The CDR3 DNA follows: TGTGCCAGCAGCTTAAAGGCTCGGGAGGCCTTCAATGAGCAGTTCTTC. The gene calls are TRBV7-2 and TRBJ2-1; 7 nucleotides align to TRBD2. Germline V gene lookup returns CDR1 SGHTA and CDR2 FQGNSA. The CDR3 is made up of 16 amino acids. V shed 2 bases, J shed 6 bases, and the junction held 10 bases outside the gene matches.

This clonotype was counted between two and nine times. For the CDR3, the DNA is TGTGCCATCAATTTGGGACCAGGGGAGACCCAGTACTTC. Protein: CAINLGPGETQYF. V gene TRBV10-3 combines with J gene TRBJ2-5; D could derive from TRBD1 or TRBD2 (5 bases each). The germline gives CDR1 ENHRY, CDR2 SYGVKD. The CDR3 has 13 residues. The V end was cut by 7 bases, the J end by 5 bases, with 14 bases between.

This clonotype has just a few counts. This rearrangement joins TRBV7-8 to TRBJ2-7; D may correspond to TRBD1 or TRBD2 (7 bases each). V was clipped by 5 bases and J by 10 bases, with 15 bases between them. From germline, CDR1 is SGHVS and CDR2 FQNEAQ. The CDR3 contains 12 residues. For the CDR3, the DNA is TGTGCCAGCAGCCAGGGGGGGTCCCACCAGTACTTC. This gives the protein CASSQGGSHQYF.

As for this clonotype: Compared with germline, one end of the junction differs, possibly owing to a read error. The chain couples TRBV9 to TRBJ2-3, with a possible D match to TRBD2 (5 bases). Germline loops: CDR1 SGDLS, CDR2 YYNGEE. The CDR3 runs to 15 residues. The CDR3 DNA reads TGTGCCAACAGCGTAGGGAGCTCCACCACAGATACGCAGTATTTT. Residues: CANSVGSSTTDTQYF.

Points on this clonotype: No conserved phenylalanine or tryptophan is present at the end of the CDR3, so a read error is the likely explanation. The rearrangement joins TRBV5-1 to TRBJ2-7; D gene uncertain. Germline CDR1 is SGHRS and CDR2 is YFSETQ. CDR3 length equals 13 residues. Trimming left V 4 bases short and J 0 bases short, with 8 bases between. In nucleotides, the CDR3 is TGCGCCAGCAGCCCCGGCGACTCCTACGAGCAGTACTGC. Its protein is CASSPGDSYEQYC.

This clonotype has just a few counts. V and J are TRBV6-1 and TRBJ1-4; D is possibly TRBD1 (5 bases). Germline CDR1 MNHNS, CDR2 SASEGT. Trimming took 3 bases from V and 0 from J, leaving 23 bases between them. The CDR3 spans 20 residues. CDR3 coding DNA: TGTGCCAGCAGTGACCAAGCTTCTCCCGACAGAACTTCAACTAATGAAAAACTGTTTTTT. It specifies CASSDQASPDRTSTNEKLFF.

The CDR3 DNA reads TGTGCCAGCAGTGCGGTTGGGGCGACGAGAAACATTCAGTACTTC. This translates into CASSAVGATRNIQYF. The chain joins TRBV28 to TRBJ2-4; D might be TRBD1 (5 bases). V was trimmed by 5 bases and J by 6 bases, leaving 17 bases between them. CDR3 length: 15 residues. The germline CDR1 and CDR2 sequences are MDHEN and SYDVKM. The variable domain in full, completed from reference TRBV28 and TRBJ2-4, reads DVKVTQSSRYLVKRTGEKVFLECVQDMDHENMFWYRQDPGLGLRLIYFSYDVKMKEKGDIPEGYSVSREKKERFSLILESASTNQTSMYLCASSAVGATRNIQYFGAGTRLSVL.

This clonotype was detected many times. The rearrangement uses TRBV9 and TRBJ2-3; 10 bases agree with TRBD2. The CDR3 contains 16 residues. Trimming at V came to 0 bases and at J to 5 bases, leaving 6 bases not matched to a gene. Looked up from germline, CDR1 is SGDLS and CDR2 is YYNGEE. CDR3 in amino acids: CASSVVLAGSGDTQYF. For the CDR3, the DNA is TGTGCCAGCAGCGTAGTACTAGCGGGGTCGGGAGATACGCAGTATTTT.

The chain employs TRBV2 and TRBJ1-5; D remains unclear. Per the germline V gene, CDR1 is SNHLY and CDR2 is FYNNEI. This CDR3 comprises 12 residues. Trimming removed 6 bases from V and 5 bases from J, with 8 bases in between. DNA of the CDR3: TGTGCCAGCAGGCGACTTGATCAGCCCCAGCATTTT. Translation gives CASRRLDQPQHF.

This clonotype appeared a few times. The V call is TRBV7-9, the J call TRBJ2-7; no firm D call. Germline CDR1 and CDR2: SEHNR and FQNEAQ (reference sequence). V lost 5 bases and J lost 7, with 18 bases in between. This CDR3 is built from 14 residues. The CDR3, as DNA: TGTGCCAGCAGCAGACCCAGCTCCTACAATGAGCAGTACTTC. It translates to CASSRPSSYNEQYF.

The rearrangement joins TRBV19 to TRBJ1-5; D perhaps matches TRBD1 (5 bases). This CDR3 is built from 16 residues. Germline V lookup: CDR1 LNHDA, CDR2 SQIVND (reference sequence). The V gene lost 5 bases and the J gene lost 2 bases, with 16 bases spanning the gap. The CDR3 reads CASSVGVAQRNQPQHF. CDR3 coding DNA: TGTGCCAGTAGTGTGGGGGTTGCGCAGCGCAATCAGCCCCAGCATTTT.

There are a few counts of this clonotype. V is TRBV27 and J is TRBJ2-3; no reliable D call. V was pared by 6 bases and J by 1 base, with 17 bases between. The length of the CDR3 is 16 residues. In germline, CDR1 is MNHEY, CDR2 SMNVEV (reference sequence). CDR3 sequence reads: CASSPSGSPRTDTQYF. CDR3 DNA: TGTGCCAGCAGCCCTAGTGGCTCGCCCCGCACAGATACGCAGTATTTT.

This clonotype was detected ten times or more. The V call is TRBV20-1, the J call TRBJ2-3, with 9 bases lining up with TRBD1. J was trimmed by 3 bases and V by 5 bases; bases with no gene match: 6. This CDR3 has 14 residues. CDR1 DFQATT and CDR2 SNEGSKA come from the germline V gene (reference sequence). CDR3 nucleotide sequence: TGCAGTGCTGAGAAGGGACAGGGTACAGATACGCAGTATTTT. Translation: CSAEKGQGTDTQYF.

The gene calls are TRBV20-1 and TRBJ1-2, with a weak D call TRBD1 (5 bases). Germline V CDR1 and CDR2: DFQATT, SNEGSKA (reference sequence). V lost 3 bases and J lost 8, with 25 bases in between. This CDR3 is 16 amino acids long. The CDR3 loop is CSARLGFQAGTGGYTF. The CDR3, as DNA: TGCAGTGCTAGGTTGGGTTTCCAGGCAGGGACGGGAGGCTACACCTTC.

This clonotype was counted between two and nine times. The rearrangement joins TRBV21-1 to TRBJ2-3; the D call TRBD1 from the table was never checked on the DNA. TRBV21-1 is a listed pseudogene. CDR3 length equals 20 residues. CDR3: CASSTVPPSRAGGRTDTQYF. Here the CDR3 DNA reads TGTGCCAGCAGCACCGTTCCCCCCTCCCGGGCGGGGGGACGCACAGATACGCAGTATTTT.

V is TRBV9 and J is TRBJ1-2; a weak D match, TRBD1 (5 bases). The CDR3 sequence is 15 residues long. Trimming left V 4 bases short and J 7 bases short, with 20 bases between. Germline V gene lookup returns CDR1 SGDLS and CDR2 YYNGEE. The CDR3: CASSHGGFPWVGYTF. The DNA for the CDR3 is TGTGCCAGCAGCCACGGGGGGTTTCCGTGGGTTGGCTACACCTTC.

CDR3 in DNA: TGTGCCAGCACCTTAGACAGGGGGATCACTGAAGCTTTCTTT. Residues: CASTLDRGITEAFF. The J gene is TRBJ1-1, the V gene TRBV4-2, with TRBD1 matching 9 bases. Trimming at V came to 7 bases and at J to 4 bases, leaving 7 bases not matched to a gene. The germline CDR1 and CDR2 sequences are LGHNA and YNFKEQ. This CDR3 spans 14 amino acids.

The sample holds a few counts of this clonotype. The genes are TRBV2 and TRBJ2-4, with a possible D match to TRBD2 (5 bases). The germline V gene encodes CDR1 SNHLY and CDR2 FYNNEI. This CDR3 has 15 amino acids. Trimming removed 1 base from V and 0 bases from J, with 7 bases in between. CDR3 region: CASSEDEGAKNIQYF. DNA of the CDR3: TGTGCCAGCAGTGAAGACGAGGGAGCCAAAAACATTCAGTACTTC.